What follows are 32 T cell receptor beta chains derived from one specimen sequenced in a study of blood T cell repertoires in COVID-19. Using immunoSEQ multiplex PCR, the repertoire was profiled, and TCRdb retains in-frame clones only, with some absent. The profile shows more than 400,000 clones, around 90% of them singletons. What was sequenced was PBMCs or T cells enriched from blood (not recorded which). Every receptor here comes from a woman between 18 and 29 years old who had recovered from COVID-19.

V is TRBV5-8 and J is TRBJ1-1, with D unresolved. The CDR3 totals 13 residues. The germline gives CDR1 SGHTS, CDR2 YDEGEE. Trimming removed 1 base at V and 2 bases at J, with 6 bases between. Written as DNA, the CDR3 is TGTGCCAGCAGCTTGTCTAGAAACACTGAAGCTTTCTTT. Protein: CASSLSRNTEAFF.

Comment on this clone: Other nucleotide sequences from this sample produce the same CDR3. V is TRBV30 and J is TRBJ1-5, with TRBD1 matching over 11 bases. This CDR3 is built from 14 residues. CDR1 GTSNPN and CDR2 SVGIG come from the germline V gene (reference sequence). The J segment lost 4 bases and the V segment lost 3 bases, leaving 2 bases of the junction unmatched. The chain's CDR3 is CAWSGTGGNQPQHF. In nucleotides, the CDR3 is TGTGCCTGGAGCGGGACAGGGGGGAATCAGCCCCAGCATTTT.

In the case of this clone: The sample carries other DNA sequences with the same CDR3. DNA of the CDR3: TGTGCCAGCAGTTTACTTGGGGAGGATAATTCACCCCTCCACTTT. Residues: CASSLLGEDNSPLHF. The J gene is TRBJ1-6, the V gene TRBV27; no clear D. Trimming left V 2 bases short and J 5 bases short, with 10 bases between. The germline V gene encodes CDR1 MNHEY and CDR2 SMNVEV (reference sequence). This CDR3 region has 15 residues.

This clone was detected once. The chain couples TRBV4-1 to TRBJ1-5; 7 bases are a match to TRBD1. This CDR3 contains 16 residues. Trimming at V came to 5 bases and at J to 0 bases, leaving 7 bases not matched to a gene. Germline CDR1 reads MGHRA; CDR2 reads YSYEKL. CDR3 protein: CASSARDRDSNQPQHF. CDR3 in DNA: TGCGCCAGCAGCGCGAGAGACAGGGATAGCAATCAGCCCCAGCATTTT.

As to this clone: This sample includes further DNA sequences coding for the same CDR3. The chain recombines TRBV5-1 with TRBJ1-6, with D uncertain. CDR1 and CDR2 (germline): SGHRS, YFSETQ. The CDR3 is 14 residues long. Trimming stripped 0 bases from V and 8 bases from J, with 9 bases between. CDR3 nucleotides: TGCGCCAGCAGCTTGGGGGCCTTAGATTCACCCCTCCACTTT. This sequence encodes CASSLGALDSPLHF.

The gene calls are TRBV19 and TRBJ2-1; 9 bases map to TRBD1. Looked up from germline, CDR1 is LNHDA and CDR2 is SQIVND (reference sequence). J was trimmed by 8 bases and V by 5 bases; bases with no gene match: 19. There are 18 residues in the CDR3. The CDR3 here is CASSLRLRPGQGIDEQFF. CDR3 nucleotide sequence: TGTGCCAGTAGTTTACGACTTAGACCGGGACAGGGTATCGATGAGCAGTTCTTC. Filled out from reference TRBV19 and TRBJ2-1, the complete variable domain reads DGGITQSPKYLFRKEGQNVTLSCEQNLNHDAMYWYRQDPGQGLRLIYYSQIVNDFQKGDIAEGYSVSREKKESFPLTVTSAQKNPTAFYLCASSLRLRPGQGIDEQFFGPGTRLTVL.

This sequence joins TRBV10-3 and TRBJ1-6; TRBD1 agrees at 10 bases. Looked up from germline, CDR1 is ENHRY and CDR2 is SYGVKD. J lost 5 bases, V lost 4 bases, and 2 bases had no gene match. CDR3 length: 15 residues. In DNA form, the CDR3 reads TGTGCCATCAGTGTCGGGACAGGGGATAATTCACCCCTCCACTTT. Amino acid sequence: CAISVGTGDNSPLHF.

The V and J genes are TRBV18 and TRBJ1-4; 8 positions match TRBD1. This CDR3 has 16 residues. Unmatched junction bases numbered 10, after V lost 4 bases and J lost 6 bases. Germline CDR1 and CDR2: KGHSH and LQKENI. The CDR3 DNA sequence: TGTGCCAGCTCACTCCGCCCAACAGGGGGTCATGAAAAACTGTTTTTT. Translated: CASSLRPTGGHEKLFF.

The chain links TRBV3-1 (or the pseudogene TRBV3-2) to TRBJ1-1; D not certain. CDR3 length: 15 residues. V lost 4 bases and J 1 base, leaving 13 bases between the germline ends. CDR1 and CDR2 from the germline V gene are LGHDT and YNNKEL (reference sequence). This CDR3 reads CASSREGTANTEAFF. The CDR3 DNA sequence: TGTGCCAGCAGCCGGGAGGGTACTGCGAACACTGAAGCTTTCTTT.

The rearrangement links TRBV11-3 to TRBJ2-7; D might be TRBD2 (5 bases). The CDR3 length is 14 residues. CDR1 and CDR2 (germline): SGHNT, YENEEA. The V end was cut by 5 bases, the J end by 2 bases, with 13 bases between. CDR3 DNA sequence: TGTGCCAGCAGCCCCGGGGTAGTCCCCTACGAGCAGTACTTC. Translating it yields CASSPGVVPYEQYF.

J is TRBJ2-3 and V is TRBV30; a weak D match, TRBD2 (7 bases). In germline, CDR1 is GTSNPN, CDR2 SVGIG (reference sequence). Deletions cut 5 bases from V and 2 bases from J, with 14 bases between. The CDR3 length is 14 residues. The CDR3 region is CAWGRGGLTDTQYF. As DNA, the CDR3 is TGTGCCTGGGGTAGGGGGGGCCTCACAGATACGCAGTATTTT. Together with reference TRBV30 and TRBJ2-3, the CDR3 gives the full variable domain: SQTIHQWPATLVQPVGSPLSLECTVEGTSNPNLYWYRQAAGRGLQLLFYSVGIGQISSEVPQNLSASRPQDRQFILSSKKLLLSDSGFYLCAWGRGGLTDTQYFGPGTRLTVL.

This clone appeared once. This chain joins TRBV24-1 and TRBJ2-5, with TRBD2 matching over 16 bases. The length of the CDR3 is 18 residues. Germline V gene data show CDR1 as KGHDR and CDR2 as SFDVKD. J was trimmed by 7 bases and V by 3 bases; bases with no gene match: 10. Written as DNA, the CDR3 is TGTGCCACCAGTGATGAACAGGGGACTAGCGGGGGGGCCGGGACCCAGTACTTC. Translating it yields CATSDEQGTSGGAGTQYF.

The chain has TRBV11-2 and TRBJ1-5; TRBD1 is a possible D gene (5 bases). V was shortened by 7 bases and J by 6 bases, with 19 bases between the two germline ends. Per germline, CDR1 SGHAT and CDR2 FQNNGV. This CDR3 region has 15 residues. In nucleotides, the CDR3 is TGTGCCAGCACCCTAGATGGCAGGGTTGGTCAGCCCCAGCATTTT. Translating it yields CASTLDGRVGQPQHF.

Only a few counts were recorded for this clone. The chain couples TRBV7-2 to TRBJ2-1; 8 nucleotides match TRBD2. The CDR3 sequence is 15 residues long. J was trimmed by 3 bases and V by 5 bases; bases with no gene match: 6. Germline-derived CDR1 and CDR2 are SGHTA and FQGNSA. The CDR3 nucleotides read TGTGCCAGCAGCCCCGTGGCGGGGGGCTACAATGAGCAGTTCTTC. This codes for CASSPVAGGYNEQFF.

The genes are TRBV4-1 and TRBJ2-3; 10 nucleotides align to TRBD2. CDR3 length: 16 residues. Germline V gives CDR1 MGHRA, CDR2 YSYEKL. V shed 0 bases and J 8 bases; nucleotides not matched to a gene: 8. The CDR3 protein is CASSQDPAGGPGTQYF. The CDR3 DNA sequence: TGCGCCAGCAGCCAAGATCCAGCGGGGGGGCCGGGTACGCAGTATTTT.

The table lists this clone with a count of one. The chain couples TRBV5-3 to TRBJ2-7; perhaps TRBD2 as D (5 bases). TRBV5-3 is flagged as an ORF with uncertain function. The length of the CDR3 is 17 residues. V lost 4 bases to trimming and J lost 4 bases, with 24 bases between them. The CDR3 sequence: CARSPRFSGNLGYEQYF. CDR3 sequence (DNA): TGTGCCAGAAGCCCCCGGTTTTCCGGGAATCTAGGGTACGAGCAGTACTTC.

The chain has TRBV5-1 and TRBJ2-5; TRBD2 is a possible D gene (5 bases). The germline V and J ends were trimmed by 0 bases and 3 bases, with 21 bases remaining between them. The germline V gene encodes CDR1 SGHRS and CDR2 YFSETQ. This CDR3 region has 18 residues. The CDR3 sequence is CASSLGILTPFGEETQYF. CDR3 bases: TGCGCCAGCAGCTTGGGGATCTTGACACCCTTCGGGGAAGAGACCCAGTACTTC.

This chain joins TRBV10-3 and TRBJ1-5, with 8 bases aligning to TRBD1. The germline gives CDR1 ENHRY, CDR2 SYGVKD. Trimming removed 8 bases from V and 6 bases from J; junction bases left unmatched: 9. The CDR3 has 14 residues. CDR3 amino acids: CAISAQGAGQPQHF. The CDR3 bases are TGTGCCATCTCCGCCCAGGGGGCAGGTCAGCCCCAGCATTTT.

About this clone: Other DNA sequences of this sample code for an identical CDR3. J is TRBJ1-1 and V is TRBV6-1, with a possible D match to TRBD1 (5 bases). CDR1 MNHNS and CDR2 SASEGT come from the germline V gene. The CDR3 contains 15 residues. The ends were cut back, 3 bases at V and 3 bases at J, with 14 bases in the middle. DNA for the CDR3: TGTGCCAGCAGTGAGGTCGGGACGGGGGACACTGAAGCTTTCTTT. Its translation is CASSEVGTGDTEAFF.

The chain recombines TRBV6-6 with TRBJ2-3; TRBD2 is a possible D gene (5 bases). The CDR3 sequence is 12 residues long. V was clipped by 4 bases and J by 5 bases, with 7 bases between them. Germline V gene data show CDR1 as MNHNY and CDR2 as SVGAGI (reference sequence). CDR3 DNA: TGTGCCAGCAGTTCAAGCGGAGATACGCAGTATTTT. Translating it yields CASSSSGDTQYF.

CDR3 sequence: CASRTVRQGRDTEAFF. The CDR3 nucleotides are TGTGCCAGCAGGACCGTTCGACAGGGGAGGGACACTGAAGCTTTCTTT. The chain combines TRBV27 with TRBJ1-1, with TRBD1 identical over 8 bases. The CDR3 has 16 residues. Germline-derived CDR1 and CDR2 are MNHEY and SMNVEV (reference sequence). Trimming cost V 6 bases and J 3 bases; bases outside gene matches: 12.

This sequence joins TRBV6-6 and TRBJ2-2, with no clear D. CDR3 length equals 13 residues. V lost 2 bases and J 2 bases, leaving 3 bases between the germline ends. Germline values: CDR1 MNHNY, CDR2 SVGAGI (reference sequence). The CDR3 region is CASSYLNTGELFF. CDR3 nucleotides: TGTGCCAGCAGTTACCTTAACACCGGGGAGCTGTTTTTT.

The gene calls are TRBV30 and TRBJ1-1, with D maybe TRBD1 (5 bases). Germline CDR1 GTSNPN, CDR2 SVGIG (reference sequence). V was trimmed by 0 bases and J by 10 bases, leaving 9 bases between them. CDR3 size: 11 residues. CDR3 region: CAWSVGAAAFF. The CDR3 region has the DNA TGTGCCTGGAGTGTAGGGGCCGCAGCTTTCTTT.

Only a few counts were recorded for this clone. The chain uses TRBV6-6 and TRBJ2-7; 7 nucleotides agree with TRBD1. The CDR3 has 16 amino acids. Germline-derived CDR1 and CDR2 are MNHNY and SVGAGI (reference sequence). Trimming cost V 5 bases and J 2 bases; bases outside gene matches: 12. The chain's CDR3 is CASSRLPDRAAYEQYF. CDR3 nucleotides: TGTGCCAGCAGTCGACTCCCTGACAGGGCTGCCTACGAGCAGTACTTC.

The genes are TRBV6-5 and TRBJ2-3; D is ambiguous. The CDR3 is made up of 14 amino acids. Germline lookup yields CDR1 MNHEY and CDR2 SVGAGI. Trimming stripped 0 bases from V and 2 bases from J, with 6 bases between. CDR3 sequence (DNA): TGTGCCAGCAGTTACTCGAGGCACACAGATACGCAGTATTTT. This sequence encodes CASSYSRHTDTQYF.

This chain joins TRBV5-6 and TRBJ2-2, with D perhaps TRBD1 (6 bases). The V gene lost 0 bases and the J gene lost 5 bases, with 8 bases spanning the gap. The V gene's germline CDR1 is SGHDT and CDR2 YYEEEE. The CDR3 length is 14 residues. The CDR3: CASSLVGGTGELFF. CDR3 sequence (DNA): TGTGCCAGCAGCTTGGTAGGGGGAACCGGGGAGCTGTTTTTT.

The chain combines TRBV11-2 with TRBJ2-5, with TRBD1 as a possible D gene (6 bases). CDR3 length equals 15 residues. Per the germline V gene, CDR1 is SGHAT and CDR2 is FQNNGV. V was pared by 2 bases and J by 2 bases, with 12 bases between. CDR3 sequence (DNA): TGTGCCAGCAGCTTAACCGGGACATCACAAGAGACCCAGTACTTC. Its protein product is CASSLTGTSQETQYF.

The chain has TRBV12-3 or TRBV12-4 and TRBJ2-5; D gene uncertain. The CDR3 extends over 12 amino acids. The germline V and J ends were trimmed by 5 bases and 5 bases, with 9 bases remaining between them. As DNA, the CDR3 is TGTGCCAGCAGTCGCCCTAGTGAGACCCAGTACTTC. As protein: CASSRPSETQYF.

The chain is built from TRBV5-1 and TRBJ1-6; weak D call: TRBD1 (5 bases). The CDR3 covers 14 residues. Germline CDR1 reads SGHRS; CDR2 reads YFSETQ. The V and J ends lost 1 base and 8 bases respectively, with 10 bases between them. The CDR3 DNA follows: TGCGCCAGCAGCTTGCAGGGATTGGATTCACCCCTCCACTTT. Residues: CASSLQGLDSPLHF.

The chain couples TRBV5-6 to TRBJ2-7; 15 nucleotides line up with TRBD2. CDR3 length: 16 amino acids. The J segment lost 3 bases and the V segment lost 6 bases, leaving 7 bases of the junction unmatched. Germline V gene data show CDR1 as SGHDT and CDR2 as YYEEEE. CDR3 bases: TGTGCCAGCACCGGGACTAGCGGGGGGAATTTCTACGAGCAGTACTTC. This codes for CASTGTSGGNFYEQYF. Full variable domain (outside the CDR3, taken from reference TRBV5-6 and TRBJ2-7): DAGVTQSPTHLIKTRGQQVTLRCSPKSGHDTVSWYQQALGQGPQFIFQYYEEEERQRGNFPDRFSGHQFPNYSSELNVNALLLGDSALYLCASTGTSGGNFYEQYFGPGTRLTVT.

This clone was found a few times. V and J are TRBV11-2 and TRBJ1-1; D is ambiguous. Germline CDR1 reads SGHAT; CDR2 reads FQNNGV. CDR3 length equals 13 residues. The V gene lost 5 bases and the J gene lost 1 base, with 8 bases spanning the gap. Here the CDR3 reads CASSLGRNTEAFF. The CDR3 bases are TGTGCCAGCAGCCTAGGGAGGAACACTGAAGCTTTCTTT. Filled out from reference TRBV11-2 and TRBJ1-1, the complete variable domain reads EAGVAQSPRYKIIEKRQSVAFWCNPISGHATLYWYQQILGQGPKLLIQFQNNGVVDDSQLPKDRFSAERLKGVDSTLKIQPAKLEDSAVYLCASSLGRNTEAFFGQGTRLTVV.

The V gene is TRBV28, the J gene TRBJ2-7; tentatively, D is TRBD1 (5 bases). Per the germline V gene, CDR1 is MDHEN and CDR2 is SYDVKM. Between the trimmed V and J ends, which lost 7 bases and 5 bases, there was a span of 21 bases. This CDR3 spans 15 amino acids. The CDR3 region has the DNA TGTGCCAGCATCCTAGGGTTCGAGCAGGGCCACGAGCAGTACTTC. Its protein is CASILGFEQGHEQYF. Drawing the rest from reference TRBV28 and TRBJ2-7, the complete variable domain is DVKVTQSSRYLVKRTGEKVFLECVQDMDHENMFWYRQDPGLGLRLIYFSYDVKMKEKGDIPEGYSVSREKKERFSLILESASTNQTSMYLCASILGFEQGHEQYFGPGTRLTVT.